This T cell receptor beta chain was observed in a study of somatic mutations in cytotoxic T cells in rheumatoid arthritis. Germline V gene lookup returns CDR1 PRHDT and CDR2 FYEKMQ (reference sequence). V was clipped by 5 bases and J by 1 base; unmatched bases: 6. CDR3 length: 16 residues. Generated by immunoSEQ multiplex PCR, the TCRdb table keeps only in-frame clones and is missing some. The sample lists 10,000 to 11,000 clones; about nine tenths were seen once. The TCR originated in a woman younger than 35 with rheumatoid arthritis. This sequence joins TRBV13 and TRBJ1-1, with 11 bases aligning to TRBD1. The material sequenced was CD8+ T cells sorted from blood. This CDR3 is CASSGDRGTTNTEAFF. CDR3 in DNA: TGTGCCAGCAGCGGGGACAGGGGGACTACGAACACTGAAGCTTTCTTT.